This TCR beta chain was sequenced in a study of response to subunit inactivated influenza vaccine (dated by TCRdb to 2016 to 2019). Notes on the research overall: Deep quantitative T cell receptor repertoire profiling was used in the study to track responses to a trivalent subunit inactivated influenza vaccine.

The study at large found these results: The authors suggested that each seasonal influenza vaccination may recruit only a limited number of new T cells.

Libraries came from RT-PCR. Sequencing was performed on an Illumina HiSeq 2500. TCRdb reanalyzed the raw reads on its own, using fastp at Q25 for trimming and MiXCR for clone calling, and kept in-frame beta chains. Every entry covers one CDR3 protein and lists the most common genes and DNA from its rows. This sample lists some 800,000 distinct CDR3 sequences; 21% were detected once. About 10% of the sample goes to the ten largest clones. The sample holds a few counts of this clonotype. What antigen it recognizes has not been identified. Nothing much larger sits one base from this clone, and base qualities are not available. The CDR3 holds 12 amino acids from the cysteine to the phenylalanine. The kept DNA is CDR3 alone, 36 bases in frame from the first base. The CDR1 and CDR2 encoded by the germline V gene (reference sequence) are DFQATT and SNEGSKA.

This specimen was PBMCs from blood, taken 5 days after vaccination. The chain joins TRBV20-1 to TRBJ2-3, with TRBD2 matching 9 junction bases. The clonotype originates from a man aged 45-65 years who received an inactivated influenza vaccine. Donor details come from another sample of the same person, matched by shared clones. The CDR3 region reads CSEGLAGDTQYF. The DNA reads as follows: TGCAGCGAGGGACTAGCTGGAGATACGCAGTATTTT.